A single sample is the source of the 8 T cell receptor beta chains below, sequenced in a study of human T cells and chemical hapten exposure. Unfractionated whole blood yielded the extracted total RNA. Single cDNA molecules in the library carried unique molecular identifiers attached during preparation. Each CDR3 protein gets one entry after TCRdb re-called the reads with MiXCR. The sample shows more than 100,000 distinct CDR3 sequences, over 7.5% of them seen only once. Sequencing was done on a sample of whole blood. The receptors here all came from a human donor in good health. Some clones in this sample may be carry-over from other donors' samples.

Many counts were recorded for this clonotype. This chain links TRBV2 with TRBJ1-6; D not resolved. This CDR3 contains 14 residues. Looked up from germline, CDR1 is SNHLY and CDR2 is FYNNEI. V was pared by 6 bases and J by 7 bases, with 13 bases between. The CDR3 region has the DNA TGTGCCAGCAGCTGGACGGAACAAAATTCACCCCTCCACTTT. The encoded protein is CASSWTEQNSPLHF.

This clonotype was seen many times. This sequence joins TRBV12-3 or TRBV12-4 and TRBJ1-2; 9 bases match TRBD1. The length of the CDR3 is 15 residues. The V segment lost 5 bases and the J segment 0 bases; nucleotides outside the gene matches: 4. The CDR3 DNA is TGTGCCAGCAGTGGACAGGGGCCGTCTAACTATGGCTACACCTTC. Protein sequence: CASSGQGPSNYGYTF.

This rearrangement joins TRBV7-9 to TRBJ2-1, with D perhaps matching TRBD2 (6 bases). The CDR3 loop spans 13 amino acids. Deletions cut 0 bases from V and 6 bases from J, with 6 bases between. Per germline, CDR1 SEHNR and CDR2 FQNEAQ (reference sequence). The CDR3 sequence: CASSLALANEQFF. The CDR3, as DNA: TGTGCCAGCAGCTTAGCACTAGCCAATGAGCAGTTCTTC. Combining the CDR3 with reference TRBV7-9 and TRBJ2-1 gives the whole variable domain DTGVSQNPRHKITKRGQNVTFRCDPISEHNRLYWYRQTLGQGPEFLTYFQNEAQLEKSRLLSDRFSAERPKGSFSTLEIQRTEQGDSAMYLCASSLALANEQFFGPGTRLTVL.

The CDR3 sequence is CATSRDNKETDTQYF. The CDR3 DNA follows: TGTGCCACCAGCAGAGATAATAAGGAAACAGATACGCAGTATTTT. The gene calls are TRBV15 and TRBJ2-3; D unresolved. V was cut by 0 bases and J by 3 bases, with 10 bases left in between. The CDR3 has 15 residues. The germline V gene has CDR1 LNHNV and CDR2 YYDKDF (reference sequence).

This clonotype was detected ten times or more. V usage is TRBV10-3 and J usage is TRBJ1-3; 8 nucleotides agree with TRBD1. CDR3 length: 17 amino acids. Germline V CDR1 and CDR2: ENHRY, SYGVKD. V dropped 6 bases and J dropped 0; count of bases not matched to a gene: 10. DNA of the CDR3: TGTGCCATCAGAGAAGACAGGGGCGCGAACTCTGGAAACACCATATATTTT. It codes for CAIREDRGANSGNTIYF.

This clonotype was recorded a few times. The chain uses TRBV5-1 and TRBJ2-7, with 8 bases lining up with TRBD1. The CDR3 has 14 amino acids. After removal of 4 bases from V and 13 bases from J, the junction contained 16 bases not matched to a gene. Germline values: CDR1 SGHRS, CDR2 YFSETQ. In DNA, the CDR3 is TGCGCCAGCAGCATAACCCGGGACAGGCCCCCTGAATACTTC. Its translation: CASSITRDRPPEYF.

The chain uses TRBV20-1 and TRBJ2-7; D unclear. The germline V gene encodes CDR1 DFQATT and CDR2 SNEGSKA (reference sequence). This CDR3 is 14 amino acids long. Between the trimmed V and J ends, which lost 3 bases and 0 bases, there was a span of 12 bases. This CDR3 reads CSARPYVGSYEQYF. CDR3 in DNA: TGCAGTGCTAGGCCCTACGTCGGCTCCTACGAGCAGTACTTC.

The chain employs TRBV12-5 and TRBJ1-5, with 9 bases lining up with TRBD1. Germline lookup yields CDR1 LGHNT and CDR2 FRNRAP. The CDR3 is made up of 17 amino acids. Trimming at V came to 0 bases and at J to 6 bases, leaving 9 bases not matched to a gene. This CDR3 is CASGLVSLGQGAQPQHF. The CDR3 DNA follows: TGTGCTAGTGGTTTGGTATCGTTGGGACAGGGCGCTCAGCCCCAGCATTTT.